The 26 T cell receptor beta chains listed next were all sequenced from one sample in a study of T cell repertoires in cytomegalovirus infection. TCRdb fed the reads into MiXCR, producing one record per CDR3 protein. The sample carries about 260,000 distinct CDR3 sequences, roughly an eighth recorded once. The sequenced sample was PBMCs. The receptors come from a human donor in good health (CMV status not recorded). Some clones in this sample may be carry-over from other donors' samples.

In its sample, this clonotype was seen many times. V gene TRBV19 combines with J gene TRBJ2-2; D not certain. V gave up 5 bases and J gave up 7 bases, with 17 bases separating them. CDR3 size: 15 residues. Per germline, CDR1 LNHDA and CDR2 SQIVND (reference sequence). This CDR3 reads CASSPPQPKIGELFF. CDR3 DNA sequence: TGTGCCAGTAGTCCCCCCCAACCCAAGATCGGGGAGCTGTTTTTT. The variable domain in full, with the rest retrieved from reference TRBV19 and TRBJ2-2, is DGGITQSPKYLFRKEGQNVTLSCEQNLNHDAMYWYRQDPGQGLRLIYYSQIVNDFQKGDIAEGYSVSREKKESFPLTVTSAQKNPTAFYLCASSPPQPKIGELFFGEGSRLTVL.

This clonotype was seen only a few times. The gene calls are TRBV7-9 and TRBJ1-2; possible D gene TRBD1, 5 bases. The V end lost 4 bases, the J end lost 6 bases, and 6 bases lay between the germline ends. The length of the CDR3 is 11 residues. CDR1 is SEHNR, CDR2 FQNEAQ, per germline (reference sequence). The CDR3 here is CASSWGDGYTF. DNA of the CDR3: TGTGCCAGCAGCTGGGGGGATGGCTACACCTTC.

V is TRBV5-1 and J is TRBJ1-1; maybe TRBD1 (5 bases). CDR3 length: 14 amino acids. Trimming left V 6 bases short and J 8 bases short, with 20 bases between. CDR1 is SGHRS, CDR2 YFSETQ, per germline. The CDR3 loop is CASKLERGTLEAFF. The CDR3 region has the DNA TGCGCCAGCAAGCTTGAGAGGGGAACTTTAGAAGCTTTCTTT.

This clonotype was seen a handful of times. The chain has TRBV25-1 and TRBJ1-6, with 8 positions matching TRBD1. Per the germline V gene, CDR1 is MGHDK and CDR2 is SYGVNS. The CDR3 sequence is 15 residues long. V dropped 4 bases and J dropped 8; count of bases not matched to a gene: 7. The CDR3 spells CASSATQGAYSPLHF. CDR3 in DNA: TGTGCCAGCAGTGCAACGCAGGGGGCTTATTCACCCCTCCACTTT.

This clonotype occurred a few times. The chain uses TRBV6-2 or TRBV6-3 and TRBJ2-7; D is uncertain. This CDR3 is built from 14 residues. Germline-derived CDR1 and CDR2 are MNHEY and SVGEGT. Between the trimmed V and J ends, which lost 2 bases and 6 bases, there was a span of 14 bases. The CDR3 coding sequence is TGTGCCAGCAGTTACGGCGGCTTAGCAAGCGAGCAGTACTTC. This translates into CASSYGGLASEQYF.

The sample holds many counts of this clonotype. This CDR3 is CASSFQNIRASTDTQYF. CDR3 DNA sequence: TGTGCCAGCAGCTTTCAAAACATTAGAGCTAGCACAGATACGCAGTATTTT. This sequence joins TRBV7-8 and TRBJ2-3; D ambiguous. Deletions cut 3 bases from V and 0 bases from J, with 16 bases between. The CDR3 sequence is 17 residues long. Germline CDR1 reads SGHVS; CDR2 reads FQNEAQ.

This clonotype was counted ten times or more. V gene TRBV7-2 combines with J gene TRBJ2-1; no firm D call. Germline V gene sequence: CDR1 SGHTA, CDR2 FQGNSA. CDR3 length: 13 residues. The germline V and J ends were trimmed by 6 bases and 2 bases, with 8 bases remaining between them. The CDR3 region is CASRLSPYNEQFF. The DNA of the CDR3 is TGTGCCAGCAGGCTTTCTCCCTACAATGAGCAGTTCTTC.

In this sample, this clonotype turned up a few times. The gene calls are TRBV28 and TRBJ2-7, with D hard to call. Trimming removed 4 bases from V and 0 bases from J, with 16 bases in between. The CDR3 is 16 residues long. CDR1 is MDHEN, CDR2 SYDVKM, per germline. CDR3 DNA sequence: TGTGCCAGCAGTTCGCCAGCCGGCTCGGCCTCCTACGAGCAGTACTTC. This translates into CASSSPAGSASYEQYF.

The sample holds many counts of this clonotype. The chain is built from TRBV28 and TRBJ2-1; 10 positions match TRBD2. V dropped 8 bases and J dropped 0; count of bases not matched to a gene: 10. Looked up from germline, CDR1 is MDHEN and CDR2 is SYDVKM. The CDR3 runs to 17 residues. The CDR3 DNA sequence: TGTGCCAGCCTAGCGGGAGCCCTGGGGAGCTCCTACAATGAGCAGTTCTTC. It encodes CASLAGALGSSYNEQFF.

The chain combines TRBV5-4 with TRBJ1-2, with D maybe TRBD1 (5 bases). The CDR3 is 15 residues long. Germline values: CDR1 SGHNT, CDR2 YYREEE (reference sequence). V gave up 1 base and J gave up 1 base, with 11 bases separating them. The chain's CDR3 is CASSLLAGSNYGYTF. The CDR3 nucleotides read TGTGCCAGCAGCTTGTTGGCAGGGAGTAACTATGGCTACACCTTC.

This clonotype was found a few times. V usage is TRBV7-3 and J usage is TRBJ2-7; 9 bases are a match to TRBD1. This CDR3 contains 15 residues. Germline trimming cut 2 bases from V and 3 bases from J; bases unmatched to any gene: 5. Germline lookup yields CDR1 SGHTA and CDR2 FQGTGA. The chain's CDR3 is CASSLGGQGGYEQYF. The DNA for the CDR3 is TGTGCCAGCAGCTTAGGGGGACAGGGCGGCTACGAGCAGTACTTC.

This clonotype was found many times. The chain couples TRBV7-8 to TRBJ2-1, with D possibly being TRBD2 (7 bases). V was clipped by 3 bases and J by 7 bases, with 16 bases between them. There are 15 residues in the CDR3. From germline, CDR1 is SGHVS and CDR2 FQNEAQ. CDR3 protein: CASSFFGGRGNEQFF. CDR3 in DNA: TGTGCCAGCAGCTTTTTCGGGGGGAGGGGGAATGAGCAGTTCTTC. The full variable domain, completed using reference TRBV7-8 and TRBJ2-1, is GAGVSQSPRYKVAKRGQDVALRCDPISGHVSLFWYQQALGQGPEFLTYFQNEAQLDKSGLPSDRFFAERPEGSVSTLKIQRTQQEDSAVYLCASSFFGGRGNEQFFGPGTRLTVL.

This sequence joins TRBV12-3 or TRBV12-4 and TRBJ1-1; no clear D. With 6 bases removed from V and 3 bases from J, the gap between germline ends came to 11 bases. The CDR3 spans 13 residues. The CDR3 region is CASSPTWDTEAFF. The CDR3 bases are TGTGCCAGCAGCCCTACGTGGGACACTGAAGCTTTCTTT.

This clonotype was counted at least ten times. V usage is TRBV5-4 and J usage is TRBJ1-6; D might be TRBD1 (6 bases). The V gene's germline CDR1 is SGHNT and CDR2 YYREEE (reference sequence). Trimming stripped 0 bases from V and 9 bases from J, with 19 bases between. This CDR3 region has 17 residues. The CDR3 DNA follows: TGTGCCAGCAGCTTGGATGGCAGGGGACTAAGTGGTTCACCCCTCCACTTT. This translates into CASSLDGRGLSGSPLHF.

This chain joins TRBV7-4 and TRBJ1-1; D remains unclear. Trimming took off 11 bases at V and 2 bases at J, with 9 bases between the two ends. Germline assignment: CDR1 SGHVT and CDR2 SQSDAQ. The length of the CDR3 is 11 residues. CDR3 protein: CAWSVNTEAFF. The CDR3 DNA reads TGTGCCTGGTCGGTTAACACTGAAGCTTTCTTT.

This clonotype was recorded many times. The chain couples TRBV12-3 or TRBV12-4 to TRBJ2-5, with unresolved D. This CDR3 is 13 amino acids long. V lost 5 bases to trimming and J lost 5 bases, with 12 bases between them. The CDR3 coding sequence is TGTGCCAGCAGTGCCGGGCCTAGGGAGACCCAGTACTTC. Its protein product is CASSAGPRETQYF.

This clonotype appeared a few times. The chain recombines TRBV5-6 with TRBJ2-2, with TRBD1 identical over 11 bases. This CDR3 is built from 17 residues. J was trimmed by 4 bases and V by 4 bases; bases with no gene match: 9. The germline CDR1 and CDR2 sequences are SGHDT and YYEEEE. The CDR3 nucleotides are TGTGCCAGCAGCCAGGGGACAGGGGGACGAAGCACCGGGGAGCTGTTTTTT. Translation: CASSQGTGGRSTGELFF.

In its sample, this clonotype was seen many times. This chain links TRBV4-1 with TRBJ1-6; no clear D. The CDR3 extends over 18 amino acids. Trimming pared 0 bases from V and 6 bases from J, leaving 18 bases between. Germline-derived CDR1 and CDR2 are MGHRA and YSYEKL. CDR3: CASSQDMTGKLLNSPLHF. In nucleotides, the CDR3 is TGCGCCAGCAGCCAAGATATGACGGGAAAGCTCCTTAATTCACCCCTCCACTTT.

In regard to this clonotype: One end of the junction varies from germline; a read error may be responsible. V gene TRBV5-1 combines with J gene TRBJ1-2; D gene unclear. CDR3 length equals 13 residues. Germline V CDR1 and CDR2: SGHRS, YFSETQ. Here the CDR3 DNA reads TGCGCCAGCAGCTCGACCGACGGGCTTGGCTGCACCTTC. It codes for CASSSTDGLGCTF.

This clonotype was observed a handful of times. The chain employs TRBV12-3 or TRBV12-4 and TRBJ1-1; D remains unclear. V shed 3 bases and J shed 1 base, with 9 bases lying between them. This CDR3 has 14 residues. The CDR3 sequence is CASSFVKANTEAFF. CDR3 sequence (DNA): TGTGCCAGCAGTTTTGTCAAGGCGAACACTGAAGCTTTCTTT.

This clonotype was picked up many times. This chain links TRBV12-3 or TRBV12-4 with TRBJ1-5; 8 bases fit TRBD1. This CDR3 spans 18 amino acids. J lost 4 bases, V lost 0 bases, and 11 bases had no gene match. The CDR3 spells CASSLAARGHRGNQPQHF. CDR3 nucleotides: TGTGCCAGCAGTTTAGCGGCTCGGGGGCACAGGGGGAATCAGCCCCAGCATTTT.

This clonotype has a handful of counts. The chain employs TRBV11-3 and TRBJ2-2, with 9 bases identical to TRBD1. This CDR3 spans 18 amino acids. With 2 bases clipped from V and 4 bases from J, the junction kept 11 bases outside the gene matches. Germline values: CDR1 SGHNT, CDR2 YENEEA. In nucleotides, the CDR3 is TGTGCCAGCAGCTTAACCTCGACAGGGGGAATTGGCACCGGGGAGCTGTTTTTT. Residues: CASSLTSTGGIGTGELFF.

This clonotype appeared many times. CDR3 sequence: CASSPRTSGNYEQYF. The CDR3, as DNA: TGTGCCAGCAGTCCCAGGACTAGCGGGAACTACGAGCAGTACTTC. The chain carries TRBV28 and TRBJ2-7; TRBD2 aligns across 12 bases. The V gene's germline CDR1 is MDHEN and CDR2 SYDVKM. This CDR3 has 15 residues. Trimming at V came to 5 bases and at J to 3 bases, leaving 5 bases not matched to a gene.

This rearrangement joins TRBV18 to TRBJ2-1; TRBD1 aligns across 8 bases. CDR3 length: 15 amino acids. The ends lost 3 bases at V and 6 bases at J; junction bases unmatched: 7. Looked up from germline, CDR1 is KGHSH and CDR2 is LQKENI. CDR3 sequence (DNA): TGTGCCAGCTCACCGTTCGGACAGGGTCTCAATGAGCAGTTCTTC. Translating it yields CASSPFGQGLNEQFF.

This clonotype was found a few times. The chain joins TRBV29-1 to TRBJ2-6, with 7 bases identical to TRBD1. V gave up 7 bases and J gave up 2 bases; unmatched junction bases: 2. The CDR3 consists of 13 residues. The germline V gene has CDR1 SQVTM and CDR2 ANQGSEA. CDR3 residues: CSAGGAGANVLTF. CDR3 DNA sequence: TGCAGCGCAGGGGGAGCTGGGGCCAACGTCCTGACTTTC.

The chain combines TRBV6-5 with TRBJ2-7, with 10 nucleotides matching TRBD1. Germline V gene lookup returns CDR1 MNHEY and CDR2 SVGAGI. V was pared by 2 bases and J by 4 bases, with 5 bases of the junction left unmatched. The CDR3 length is 15 residues. CDR3 bases: TGTGCCAGCAGTTACCGGGACAGGGGTGGGTACGAGCAGTACTTC. Translating it yields CASSYRDRGGYEQYF.